This passage covers 16 T cell receptor beta chains from one sample sequenced in a study of T cells after posttransplantation cyclophosphamide. TCRdb's copy holds only in-frame clones and misses some; the assay was immunoSEQ multiplex PCR. The sample holds more than 35,000 clones, and no clone turns up only once. Sample: PBMCs. The receptors were gathered from a man aged 45-65 years in good health, CMV-negative, and a related stem cell transplant donor.

This clone was counted ten times or more. V and J are TRBV19 and TRBJ2-7, with 8 bases that match TRBD1. V was clipped by 9 bases and J by 4 bases; unmatched bases: 14. The CDR3 is 15 amino acids. Germline V gene sequence: CDR1 LNHDA, CDR2 SQIVND (reference sequence). The DNA of the CDR3 is TGTGCCAGCTCACCTTCCAGACAGGGGATGTACGAGCAGTACTTC. Amino acid sequence: CASSPSRQGMYEQYF.

This clone was counted ten times or more. V is TRBV7-8 and J is TRBJ1-5; no definite D call. In germline, CDR1 is SGHVS, CDR2 FQNEAQ. The CDR3 length is 12 residues. The V and J ends lost 4 bases and 9 bases respectively, with 10 bases between them. This CDR3 is CASSSNTGPQHF. The CDR3, as DNA: TGTGCCAGCAGCTCAAACACGGGGCCCCAGCATTTT.

In its sample, this clone was seen many times. This chain connects TRBV7-2 to TRBJ1-1; 7 nucleotides match TRBD1. The germline V gene encodes CDR1 SGHTA and CDR2 FQGNSA. This CDR3 has 15 amino acids. Trimming took 3 bases from V and 9 from J; bases not matched to a gene: 13. The CDR3 nucleotides are TGTGCCAGCAGCTTCTGGCGGGACAGCAATCCTAAAGCTTTCTTT. Its translation: CASSFWRDSNPKAFF.

This clone was detected ten times or more. Its ends do not fully match the called genes, so a read error is possible. The chain couples TRBV6-6 to TRBJ2-7; 9 nucleotides align to TRBD1. Germline lookup yields CDR1 MNHNY and CDR2 SVGAGI (reference sequence). This CDR3 contains 15 residues. The DNA for the CDR3 is TGTGCCAGCAGCTACTTCCGGACAGGGGCTAACGAGCAGTACTTC. It translates to CASSYFRTGANEQYF.

The chain recombines TRBV5-1 with TRBJ2-3, with D uncertain. The length of the CDR3 is 14 residues. Germline assignment: CDR1 SGHRS and CDR2 YFSETQ. Trimming removed 1 base from V and 4 bases from J, with 10 bases in between. The CDR3 region is CASSLLPRPDTQYF. The CDR3, as DNA: TGCGCCAGCAGCTTGCTTCCCAGGCCAGATACGCAGTATTTT.

In its sample, this clone was seen a few times. The junction shows a germline mismatch at one end, possibly a read error. Other DNA sequences in the same sample also yield this CDR3. The chain employs TRBV5-1 and TRBJ1-2; D is unresolved. The CDR3 is 14 residues long. Germline V lookup: CDR1 SGHRS, CDR2 YFSETQ. CDR3 DNA sequence: TGCGCCAGCAGCCTGGAGAGTTATAACTATGGTTACACCTTC. It translates to CASSLESYNYGYTF.

This clone was recorded many times. J is TRBJ1-1 and V is TRBV19; the D gene is possibly TRBD1 (5 bases). V lost 9 bases and J lost 2, with 19 bases in between. The CDR3 length is 15 residues. The germline gives CDR1 LNHDA, CDR2 SQIVND (reference sequence). CDR3 protein: CASSPAGGGNTEAFF. The CDR3 bases are TGTGCCAGCAGTCCGGCCGGGGGGGGAAACACTGAAGCTTTCTTT.

This clone has ten or more counts. The V and J genes are TRBV7-6 and TRBJ1-1; TRBD1 agrees at 7 bases. The CDR3 loop spans 16 amino acids. Looked up from germline, CDR1 is SGHVS and CDR2 is FNYEAQ. With V trimmed by 1 base and J by 6 bases, 11 bases remained unmatched. CDR3 nucleotide sequence: TGTGCCAGCAGCTTAGAAGGAGCAGGGGGGTCCTCTGAAGCTTTCTTT. It is translated as CASSLEGAGGSSEAFF.

Ten or more counts support this clone. V is TRBV4-1 and J is TRBJ2-7; 7 nucleotides match TRBD1. After removal of 2 bases from V and 4 bases from J, the junction contained 8 bases not matched to a gene. Germline assignment: CDR1 MGHRA and CDR2 YSYEKL. This CDR3 is 15 amino acids long. CDR3 protein: CASSQIQGPQYEQYF. DNA of the CDR3: TGCGCCAGCAGCCAAATACAGGGGCCCCAGTACGAGCAGTACTTC.

In this sample, this clone turned up many times. The chain recombines TRBV5-5 with TRBJ1-2; TRBD1 matches at 7 bases. The CDR3 contains 15 residues. Germline trimming cut 0 bases from V and 4 bases from J; bases unmatched to any gene: 6. From germline, CDR1 is SGHKS and CDR2 YYEKEE (reference sequence). The CDR3 is CASSLDAGTVYGYTF. For the CDR3, the DNA is TGTGCCAGCAGCTTGGATGCCGGGACAGTCTATGGCTACACCTTC.

This clone has a count of ten or more. J is TRBJ2-7 and V is TRBV2, with 7 bases aligning to TRBD1. Germline CDR1 and CDR2: SNHLY and FYNNEI. V was clipped by 6 bases and J by 3 bases; unmatched bases: 2. The CDR3 has 12 residues. CDR3 sequence (DNA): TGTGCCAGCAGAGGGGACAGCTACGAGCAGTACTTC. Protein sequence: CASRGDSYEQYF.

This clone was detected ten times or more. The V call is TRBV19, the J call TRBJ1-5, with 9 bases identical to TRBD1. Germline CDR1 is LNHDA and CDR2 is SQIVND (reference sequence). This CDR3 spans 16 amino acids. Trimming took 6 bases from V and 11 from J; bases not matched to a gene: 17. The CDR3: CASSLGGQGLGSAQHF. The DNA of the CDR3 is TGTGCCAGTAGCCTTGGGGGACAGGGCCTAGGATCAGCCCAGCATTTT.

There are many counts of this clone. The CDR3 region is CASNSIGQVNYGYTF. The CDR3 DNA reads TGTGCCAGCAATTCTATTGGACAGGTTAACTATGGCTACACCTTC. This chain connects TRBV6-5 to TRBJ1-2; TRBD1 matches 7 bases. Germline CDR1 and CDR2: MNHEY and SVGAGI. V lost 7 bases, J lost 1 base, and 9 bases stayed unmatched. The CDR3 covers 15 residues.

This clone was detected many times. The chain combines TRBV6-1 with TRBJ1-5, with D possibly TRBD1 on 5 matching bases. Germline values: CDR1 MNHNS, CDR2 SASEGT. CDR3 size: 13 residues. Trimming stripped 7 bases from V and 4 bases from J, with 11 bases between. DNA for the CDR3: TGTGCCAGCATGTCAGGGATTAATCAGCCCCAGCATTTT. Its translation is CASMSGINQPQHF.

DNA of the CDR3: TGTGCCAGCAGTGGGAGGGGTAGCTCCTACGAGCAGTACTTC. Amino acids: CASSGRGSSYEQYF. The chain employs TRBV6-1 and TRBJ2-5, with TRBD2 as a possible D gene (6 bases). The J call may be wrong; the DNA end is better matched by TRBJ2-7. The CDR3 runs 14 residues. Germline values: CDR1 MNHNS, CDR2 SASEGT.

There are many counts of this clone. Other nucleotide sequences from this sample produce the same CDR3. This chain links TRBV4-2 with TRBJ2-2; TRBD2 matches 11 bases. The germline V gene encodes CDR1 LGHNA and CDR2 YNFKEQ. The CDR3 length is 18 residues. V was pared by 1 base and J by 5 bases, with 9 bases of the junction left unmatched. CDR3 DNA: TGTGCCAGCAGCCAAGGTTCGTTAGCGGGAGGGAGGACCGGGGAGCTGTTTTTT. It translates to CASSQGSLAGGRTGELFF.